This entry features one T cell receptor (beta chain) sequence. The antigen is undetermined. The data derive from a study of tumor and adjacent non-tumor tissue in lung cancer. Study-level background: Histology: 12 adenocarcinoma, a couple of squamous cell carcinoma, 1 small cell lung cancer. The patients, about nine men and 4 or 5 women, were about 31 to 85 with stage I to III disease.

Three rounds of nested PCR, following a modified ARM-PCR protocol, produced the TCRbeta library. Each CDR3 protein gets one entry after TCRdb re-called the multiplex PCR reads with MiXCR. The sample carries around 120,000 distinct CDR3 sequences, about 66% recorded once. RNA was extracted from bulk tissue without any cell sorting. The study's findings and limits: Compared with tumor, normal lung showed significantly lower TCR diversity.

The sequence came from a man aged 30 to 45 with non-small cell lung cancer. Sequencing used lung tumor tissue.

The DNA of the CDR3 is TGTGCCAGCAACTCCCGACAGAGGGCCGGCACTGAAGCTTTCTTT. It is translated as CASNSRQRAGTEAFF. The genes are TRBV11-3 and TRBJ1-1, with a possible D match to TRBD1 (5 bases). This CDR3 is built from 15 residues. Per germline, CDR1 SGHNT and CDR2 YENEEA. V was shortened by 7 bases and J by 4 bases, with 19 bases between the two germline ends.